This TCR beta chain appears in the sequencing data of a study of cytomegalovirus exposure and HLA in healthy donors. About the research overall: For the approximately 430 genotyped donors, 65% to 90% fell within the Caucasian-associated ancestry cluster.

Amplification used 60 Vbeta primers and 13 Jbeta primers. The repertoire was sequenced with immunoSEQ multiplex PCR; TCRdb's copy has only in-frame clones and lacks some. This sample yields under 250,000 clones, of which around 80% are seen a single time; around 1.7% belongs to the top ten. V was clipped by 5 bases and J by 6 bases; unmatched bases: 5. This CDR3 region has 15 residues. In germline, CDR1 is SGHRS, CDR2 YFSETQ. This clonotype was obtained from a man aged 50 or older in good health and CMV-seronegative. Sequenced: PBMCs. This chain joins TRBV5-1 and TRBJ2-1; the match to TRBD2 covers 13 bases. The DNA for the CDR3 is TGCGCCAGCAGAGTTACTAGCGGGAGGGGCAATGAGCAGTTCTTC. It is translated as CASRVTSGRGNEQFF.